What follows is one T cell receptor (beta chain) and its context. Its antigen remains unknown. The data belong to a study of T cell responses to AZD1222 COVID-19 vaccine. V lost 10 bases, J lost 0 bases, and 6 bases stayed unmatched. CDR1 MNHEY and CDR2 SVGAGI come from the germline V gene. The CDR3 loop spans 14 amino acids. The assay was immunoSEQ multiplex PCR, and TCRdb's table has in-frame clones only and misses some. The table includes 100,000 to 150,000 clones, roughly nine tenths detected once. General study results and limits: Reports indicate that nearly half of spike-specific TCRs are directed at unmutated variant regions. The sample set comprised mostly white British donors with more females, and clonal diversity was possibly underestimated. Repertoire collection took place solely once the T cell response had peaked. Spike-specific TCR repertoires showed rising breadth and depth after two AZD1222 doses.

The rearrangement uses TRBV6-5 and TRBJ1-5, with TRBD1 identical over 7 bases. This receptor was obtained from an adult in good health. The sequencing used peripheral blood, collected on day 0 of AZD1222 vaccination. CDR3 DNA: TGTGCCACCGGACAGGTCATTAGCAATCAGCCCCAGCATTTT. This encodes CATGQVISNQPQHF.